Detailed here is one T cell receptor beta chain. These data originate in a study of cytomegalovirus exposure and HLA in healthy donors. The assay was immunoSEQ multiplex PCR, and TCRdb's table has in-frame clones only and misses some. The sample yields roughly 130,000 clones, nearly 90% seen once. Germline V CDR1 and CDR2: LNHDA, SQIVND (reference sequence). CDR3 length: 15 residues. Trimming removed 4 bases at V and 3 bases at J, with 16 bases between. The sequenced sample consisted of PBMCs. This receptor was taken from a woman aged 18-29 years in good health and CMV-seropositive. The V gene is TRBV19, the J gene TRBJ2-7; a weak D match, TRBD1 (5 bases). CDR3 DNA sequence: TGTGCCAGTAGTACCCGAGCAGGGCCGGACTACGAGCAGTACTTC. Translation: CASSTRAGPDYEQYF. Filled out from reference TRBV19 and TRBJ2-7, the complete variable domain reads DGGITQSPKYLFRKEGQNVTLSCEQNLNHDAMYWYRQDPGQGLRLIYYSQIVNDFQKGDIAEGYSVSREKKESFPLTVTSAQKNPTAFYLCASSTRAGPDYEQYFGPGTRLTVT.